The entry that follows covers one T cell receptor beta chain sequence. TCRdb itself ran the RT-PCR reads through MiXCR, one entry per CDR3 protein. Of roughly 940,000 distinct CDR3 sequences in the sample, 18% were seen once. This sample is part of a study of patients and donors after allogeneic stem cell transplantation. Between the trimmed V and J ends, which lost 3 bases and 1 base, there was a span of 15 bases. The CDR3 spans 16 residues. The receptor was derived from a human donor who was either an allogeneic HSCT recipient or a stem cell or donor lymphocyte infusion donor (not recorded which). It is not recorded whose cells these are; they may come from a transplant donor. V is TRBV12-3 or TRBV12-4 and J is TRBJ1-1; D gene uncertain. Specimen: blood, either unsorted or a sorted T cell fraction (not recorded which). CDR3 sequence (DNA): TGTGCCAGCAGTTTCTCGATTCGTCAGACGAACACTGAAGCTTTCTTT. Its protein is CASSFSIRQTNTEAFF.